Below, one T cell receptor (beta chain) is given with its context. Assay: immunoSEQ multiplex PCR; the TCRdb copy retains only in-frame clones and omits some. This sample has approximately 72,000 clones, with about nine tenths found just once. The sample originates from a study of control samples from healthy donors and cancer patients. Sequencing was done on a sample of blood. The sequence was obtained from a man aged 45-60 years in good health.

The CDR3 region is CASSPRAYSNQPQHF. In DNA, the CDR3 is TGTGCCAGTAGTCCCAGGGCGTATAGCAATCAGCCCCAGCATTTT. The rearrangement uses TRBV19 and TRBJ1-5, with D possibly TRBD1 on 5 matching bases. The V and J ends lost 5 bases and 0 bases respectively, with 11 bases between them. CDR1 and CDR2 from the germline V gene are LNHDA and SQIVND (reference sequence). This CDR3 is built from 15 residues. The variable domain in full, with the rest retrieved from reference TRBV19 and TRBJ1-5, is DGGITQSPKYLFRKEGQNVTLSCEQNLNHDAMYWYRQDPGQGLRLIYYSQIVNDFQKGDIAEGYSVSREKKESFPLTVTSAQKNPTAFYLCASSPRAYSNQPQHFGDGTRLSIL.